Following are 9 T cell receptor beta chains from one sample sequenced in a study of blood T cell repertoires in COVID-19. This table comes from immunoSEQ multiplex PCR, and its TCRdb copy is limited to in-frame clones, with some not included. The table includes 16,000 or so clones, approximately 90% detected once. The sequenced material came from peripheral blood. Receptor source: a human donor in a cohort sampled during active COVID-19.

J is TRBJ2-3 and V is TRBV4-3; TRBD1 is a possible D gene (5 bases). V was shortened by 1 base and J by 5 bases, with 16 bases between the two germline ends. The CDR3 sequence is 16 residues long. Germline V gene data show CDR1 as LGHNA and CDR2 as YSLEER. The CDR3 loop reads CASSQGSGWVVDTQYF. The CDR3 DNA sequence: TGCGCCAGCAGCCAAGGATCAGGGTGGGTTGTAGATACGCAGTATTTT.

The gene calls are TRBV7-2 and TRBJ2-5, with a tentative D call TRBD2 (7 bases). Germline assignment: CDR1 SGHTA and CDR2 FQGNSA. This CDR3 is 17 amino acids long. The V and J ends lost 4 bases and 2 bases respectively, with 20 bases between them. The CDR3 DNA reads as TGTGCCAGCAGCTGGACTTCGGGGGGCCGGGGGCAAGAGACCCAGTACTTC. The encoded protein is CASSWTSGGRGQETQYF.

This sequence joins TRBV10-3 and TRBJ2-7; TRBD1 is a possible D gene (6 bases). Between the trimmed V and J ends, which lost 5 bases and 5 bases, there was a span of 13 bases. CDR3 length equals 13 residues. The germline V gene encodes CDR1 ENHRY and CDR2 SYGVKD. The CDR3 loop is CAISQNRDHEQYF. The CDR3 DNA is TGTGCCATCAGTCAAAACAGGGACCACGAGCAGTACTTC.

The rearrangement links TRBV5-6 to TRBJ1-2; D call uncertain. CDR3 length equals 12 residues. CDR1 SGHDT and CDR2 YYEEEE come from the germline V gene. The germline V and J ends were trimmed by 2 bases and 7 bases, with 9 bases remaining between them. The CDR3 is CASSFIRSGYTF. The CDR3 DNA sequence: TGTGCCAGCAGCTTCATCCGGAGTGGCTACACCTTC. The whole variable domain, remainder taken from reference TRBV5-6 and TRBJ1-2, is DAGVTQSPTHLIKTRGQQVTLRCSPKSGHDTVSWYQQALGQGPQFIFQYYEEEERQRGNFPDRFSGHQFPNYSSELNVNALLLGDSALYLCASSFIRSGYTFGSGTRLTVV.

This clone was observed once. In DNA form, the CDR3 reads TGCGCCAGCAGCCCCGGACAGTTGAACACCGGGGAGCTGTTTTTT. As protein: CASSPGQLNTGELFF. The chain employs TRBV5-1 and TRBJ2-2; TRBD1 might be the D (6 bases). This CDR3 has 15 residues. Germline V gene data show CDR1 as SGHRS and CDR2 as YFSETQ. With 4 bases removed from V and 1 base from J, the gap between germline ends came to 11 bases.

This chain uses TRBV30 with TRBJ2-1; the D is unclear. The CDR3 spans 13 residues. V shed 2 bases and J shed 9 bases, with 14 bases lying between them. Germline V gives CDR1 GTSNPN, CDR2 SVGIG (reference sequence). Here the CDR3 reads CAWSPSLPVEQFF. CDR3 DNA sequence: TGTGCCTGGAGTCCCTCCCTCCCTGTTGAGCAGTTCTTC.

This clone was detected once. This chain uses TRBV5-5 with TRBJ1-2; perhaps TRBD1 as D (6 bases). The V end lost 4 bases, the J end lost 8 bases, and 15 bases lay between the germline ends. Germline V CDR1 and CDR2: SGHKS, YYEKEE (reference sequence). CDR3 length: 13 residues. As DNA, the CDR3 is TGTGCCAGCAGCACGGACAGTTATGGCGGCTACACCTTC. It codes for CASSTDSYGGYTF.

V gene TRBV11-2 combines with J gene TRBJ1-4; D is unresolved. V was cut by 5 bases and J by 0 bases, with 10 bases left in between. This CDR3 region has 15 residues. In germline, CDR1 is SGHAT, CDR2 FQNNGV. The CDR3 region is CASSARAATNEKLFF. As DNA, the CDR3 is TGTGCCAGCAGCGCCCGAGCTGCAACTAATGAAAAACTGTTTTTT. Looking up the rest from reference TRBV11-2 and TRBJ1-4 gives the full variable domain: EAGVAQSPRYKIIEKRQSVAFWCNPISGHATLYWYQQILGQGPKLLIQFQNNGVVDDSQLPKDRFSAERLKGVDSTLKIQPAKLEDSAVYLCASSARAATNEKLFFGSGTQLSVL.

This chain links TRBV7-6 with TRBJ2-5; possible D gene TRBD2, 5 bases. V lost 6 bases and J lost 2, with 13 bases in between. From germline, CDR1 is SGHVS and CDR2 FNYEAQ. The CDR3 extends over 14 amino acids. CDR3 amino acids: CASRARGQQETQYF. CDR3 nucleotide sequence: TGTGCCAGCAGGGCACGAGGGCAACAAGAGACCCAGTACTTC.